This T cell receptor (beta chain) appears in the sequencing data of a study of neurological immune-mediated disorders. General observations from the study: The absence of shared CDR3 amino acid sequences among expanded clones across subjects suggests private repertoires in all groups. A possible signature was seen in one related-CDR3 cluster, into which phylogenetic grouping placed the repertoires of 18 of 34 multiple sclerosis patients.

Documented time point: longitudinal time-point 3. Unsorted libraries were generated from 2 million PBMCs held at -80 degrees C. 5'RACE generated cDNA with 10-nucleotide random UMIs. TCRdb re-called the 5' RACE reads with MiXCR, one entry per CDR3 protein. The profile shows approximately 89,000 distinct CDR3 sequences, about 4% of them singletons. The V gene's germline CDR1 is SGHRS and CDR2 YFSETQ. Trimming pared 4 bases from V and 5 bases from J, leaving 8 bases between. The length of the CDR3 is 12 residues. In this sample, this clonotype turned up many times. Its antigen is unidentified. The chain has TRBV5-1 and TRBJ2-3; maybe TRBD2 (5 bases). The sample consisted of PBMCs. The sequence was obtained from a woman in her sixties with multiple sclerosis. The CDR3 here is CASSPEVDTQYF. The CDR3 nucleotides are TGCGCCAGCAGCCCGGAGGTAGATACGCAGTATTTT.